This T cell receptor (beta chain) was documented in a study of beta chain features in type 1 diabetes. The study's findings and limits: PCR might favor shorter templates, equally in patients and controls. Highly expressing activated T cells could be over-counted with a cDNA template. Resolution of whether HLA type affects TCRB rearrangement was not achieved here.

The sequenced template was cDNA made from the entire isolated RNA. The method was immunoSEQ multiplex PCR; TCRdb's version includes in-frame clones alone and lacks a portion of them. The profile covers under 450,000 clones, with approximately 15% appearing a single time and around 0.039% taken by the ten largest. This clone occurred a few times. Its antigen is not known. One heparinised draw of blood, averaging around 120 mL, came from each donor. Germline CDR1 is SGHTA and CDR2 is FQGNSA. V was cut by 2 bases and J by 7 bases, with 11 bases left in between. CDR3 length: 14 residues. The sample comprised naive CD4+ T cells from blood. This clonotype was obtained from a man younger than 45 in good health. The chain employs TRBV7-2 and TRBJ2-2; possible D gene TRBD2, 5 bases. The CDR3 bases are TGTGCCAGCAGCTTAAGCCCGGGAAACGGGGAGCTGTTTTTT. Its translation: CASSLSPGNGELFF.